This T cell receptor beta chain came from a study of blood T cell repertoires in COVID-19. Background on the study: There were acute and convalescent COVID-19 samples, and they came from the United States, Italy and Spain. Sample material is recorded as cDNA or gDNA derived from T cells, B-cell-depleted T cells, or PBMCs.

Profiled with immunoSEQ multiplex PCR; TCRdb holds only in-frame clones, not every one. The sample has 85,000 to 120,000 clones, roughly 85% seen once; the top ten hold 2%. CDR3 size: 17 residues. Germline V gene lookup returns CDR1 LGHDT and CDR2 YNNKEL (reference sequence). V gave up 2 bases and J gave up 1 base; unmatched junction bases: 5. V gene TRBV3-1 (or the pseudogene TRBV3-2) combines with J gene TRBJ2-3; 11 bases are shared with TRBD2. Sequencing was carried out using peripheral blood. This receptor was obtained from a man between 45 and 60 years old with active COVID-19. For the CDR3, the DNA is TGTGCCAGCAGCCAACGTAGCGGGGGGGCCGGCACAGATACGCAGTATTTT. It codes for CASSQRSGGAGTDTQYF.